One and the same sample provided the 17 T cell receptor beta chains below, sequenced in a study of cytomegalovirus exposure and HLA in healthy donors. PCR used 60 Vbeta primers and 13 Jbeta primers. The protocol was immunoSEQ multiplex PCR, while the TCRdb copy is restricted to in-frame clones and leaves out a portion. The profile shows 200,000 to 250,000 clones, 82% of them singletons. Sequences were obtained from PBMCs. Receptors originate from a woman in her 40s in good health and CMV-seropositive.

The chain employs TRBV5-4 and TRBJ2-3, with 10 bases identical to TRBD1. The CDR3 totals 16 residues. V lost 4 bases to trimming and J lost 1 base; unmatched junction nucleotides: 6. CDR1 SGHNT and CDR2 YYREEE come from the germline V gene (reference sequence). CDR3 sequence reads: CASSPGGTGGTDTQYF. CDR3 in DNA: TGTGCCAGCAGCCCAGGAGGGACAGGGGGCACAGATACGCAGTATTTT.

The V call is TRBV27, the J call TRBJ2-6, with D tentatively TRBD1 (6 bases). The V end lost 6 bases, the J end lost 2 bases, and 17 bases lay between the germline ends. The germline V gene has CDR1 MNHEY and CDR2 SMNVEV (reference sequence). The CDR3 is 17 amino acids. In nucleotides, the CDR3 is TGTGCCAGCAGCTCCCAAACTCACAGGGCTGGGGCCAACGTCCTGACTTTC. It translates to CASSSQTHRAGANVLTF.

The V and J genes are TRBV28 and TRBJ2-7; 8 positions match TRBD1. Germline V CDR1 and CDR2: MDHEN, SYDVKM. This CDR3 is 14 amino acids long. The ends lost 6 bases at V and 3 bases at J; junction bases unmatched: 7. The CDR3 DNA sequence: TGTGCCAGCAGCAATGGACAGGGTAACTACGAGCAGTACTTC. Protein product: CASSNGQGNYEQYF.

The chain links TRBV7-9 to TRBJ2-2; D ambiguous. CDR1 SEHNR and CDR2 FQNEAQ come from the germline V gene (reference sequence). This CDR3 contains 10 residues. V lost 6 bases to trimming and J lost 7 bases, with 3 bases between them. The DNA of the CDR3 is TGTGCCAGCAGGAGCGGGGAGCTGTTTTTT. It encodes CASRSGELFF.

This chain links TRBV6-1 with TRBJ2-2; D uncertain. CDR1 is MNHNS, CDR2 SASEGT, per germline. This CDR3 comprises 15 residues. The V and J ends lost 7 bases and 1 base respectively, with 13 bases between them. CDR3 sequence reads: CASTPEIMNTGELFF. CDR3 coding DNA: TGTGCCAGCACCCCGGAGATCATGAACACCGGGGAGCTGTTTTTT.

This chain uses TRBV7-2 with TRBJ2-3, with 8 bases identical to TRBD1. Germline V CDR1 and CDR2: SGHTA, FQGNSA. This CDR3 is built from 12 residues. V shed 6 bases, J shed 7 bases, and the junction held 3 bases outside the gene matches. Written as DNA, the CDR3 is TGTGCCAGCAGACAGGGGGTAAATACGCAGTATTTT. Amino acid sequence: CASRQGVNTQYF.

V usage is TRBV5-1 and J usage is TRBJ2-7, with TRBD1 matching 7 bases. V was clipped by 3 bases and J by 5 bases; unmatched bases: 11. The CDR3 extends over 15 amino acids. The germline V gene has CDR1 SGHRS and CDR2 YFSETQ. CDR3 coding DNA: TGCGCCAGCAGCTCGAATCCGGGACAGAACCACGAGCAGTACTTC. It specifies CASSSNPGQNHEQYF.

The CDR3 reads CATKRFLEDTQYF. CDR3 DNA: TGTGCCACTAAGCGGTTCCTAGAGGATACGCAGTATTTT. The chain uses TRBV19 and TRBJ2-3; tentatively, D is TRBD2 (5 bases). Germline V gene lookup returns CDR1 LNHDA and CDR2 SQIVND (reference sequence). The V end was cut by 10 bases, the J end by 6 bases, with 17 bases between. This CDR3 has 13 amino acids.

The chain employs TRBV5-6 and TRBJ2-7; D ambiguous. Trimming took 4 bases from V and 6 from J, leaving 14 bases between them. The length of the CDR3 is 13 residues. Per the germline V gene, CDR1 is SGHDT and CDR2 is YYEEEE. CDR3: CASSLGGPSEQYF. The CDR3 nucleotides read TGTGCCAGCAGCCTTGGTGGCCCCTCCGAGCAGTACTTC.

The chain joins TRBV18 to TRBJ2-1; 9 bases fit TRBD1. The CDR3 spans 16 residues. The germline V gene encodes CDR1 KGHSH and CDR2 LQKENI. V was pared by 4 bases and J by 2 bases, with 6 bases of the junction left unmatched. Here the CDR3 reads CASSLRDRETYNEQFF. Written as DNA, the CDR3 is TGTGCCAGCTCACTCAGGGACAGGGAGACCTACAATGAGCAGTTCTTC.

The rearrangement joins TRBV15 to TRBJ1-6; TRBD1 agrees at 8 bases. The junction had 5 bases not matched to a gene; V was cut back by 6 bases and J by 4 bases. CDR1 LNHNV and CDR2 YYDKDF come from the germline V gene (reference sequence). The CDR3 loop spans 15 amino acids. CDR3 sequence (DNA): TGTGCCACCAGGCCGGGGACAGGTTATAATTCACCCCTCCACTTT. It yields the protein CATRPGTGYNSPLHF. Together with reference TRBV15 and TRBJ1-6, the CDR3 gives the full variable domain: DAMVIQNPRYQVTQFGKPVTLSCSQTLNHNVMYWYQQKSSQAPKLLFHYYDKDFNNEADTPDNFQSRRPNTSFCFLDIRSPGLGDTAMYLCATRPGTGYNSPLHFGNGTRLTVT.

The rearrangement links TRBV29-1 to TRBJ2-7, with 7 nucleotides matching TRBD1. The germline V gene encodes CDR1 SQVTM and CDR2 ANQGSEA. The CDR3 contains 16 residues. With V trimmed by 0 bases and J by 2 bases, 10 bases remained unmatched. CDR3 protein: CSVEDPTQGQAYEQYF. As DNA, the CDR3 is TGCAGCGTTGAAGATCCAACCCAAGGACAGGCCTACGAGCAGTACTTC.

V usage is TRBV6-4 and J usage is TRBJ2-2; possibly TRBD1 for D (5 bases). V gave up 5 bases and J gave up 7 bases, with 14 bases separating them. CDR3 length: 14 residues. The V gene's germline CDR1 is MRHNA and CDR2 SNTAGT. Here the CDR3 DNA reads TGTGCCAGCAGTCCCCAGGGAACCAGCGGGGAGCTGTTTTTT. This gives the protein CASSPQGTSGELFF.

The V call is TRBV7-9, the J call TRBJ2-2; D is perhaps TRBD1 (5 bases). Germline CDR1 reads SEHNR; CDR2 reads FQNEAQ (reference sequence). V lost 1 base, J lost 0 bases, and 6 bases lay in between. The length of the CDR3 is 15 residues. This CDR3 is CASSLGQPNTGELFF. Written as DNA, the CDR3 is TGTGCCAGCAGCTTAGGACAGCCGAACACCGGGGAGCTGTTTTTT.

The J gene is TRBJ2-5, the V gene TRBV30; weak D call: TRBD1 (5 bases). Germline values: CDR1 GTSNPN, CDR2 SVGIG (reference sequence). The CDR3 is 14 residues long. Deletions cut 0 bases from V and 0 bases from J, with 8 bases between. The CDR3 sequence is CAWSVKGYQETQYF. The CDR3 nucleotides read TGTGCCTGGAGTGTAAAGGGGTACCAAGAGACCCAGTACTTC. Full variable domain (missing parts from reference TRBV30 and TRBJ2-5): SQTIHQWPATLVQPVGSPLSLECTVEGTSNPNLYWYRQAAGRGLQLLFYSVGIGQISSEVPQNLSASRPQDRQFILSSKKLLLSDSGFYLCAWSVKGYQETQYFGPGTRLLVL.

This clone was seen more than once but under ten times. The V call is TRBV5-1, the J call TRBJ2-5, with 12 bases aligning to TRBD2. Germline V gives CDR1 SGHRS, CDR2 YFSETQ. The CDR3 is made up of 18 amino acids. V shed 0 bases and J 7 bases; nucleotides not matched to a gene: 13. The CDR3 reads CASSLGASGGALIGTQYF. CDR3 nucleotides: TGCGCCAGCAGCTTGGGAGCTAGCGGGGGGGCCCTGATCGGGACCCAGTACTTC.

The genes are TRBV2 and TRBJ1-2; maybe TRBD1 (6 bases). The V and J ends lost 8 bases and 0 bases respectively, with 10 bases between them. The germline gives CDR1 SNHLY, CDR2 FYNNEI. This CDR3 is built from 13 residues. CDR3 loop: CASRDITNYGYTF. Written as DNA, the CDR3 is TGTGCCAGCCGGGACATCACTAACTATGGCTACACCTTC.